This TCR beta chain was sequenced in a study of vaccination and CD4 T cells after COVID-19. As for the study in general: Participants were administered two doses of either the BNT162b2 or the mRNA-1273 vaccine. A median of roughly 72 days (range 14 to 241) separated dose two from the taking of post-vaccine samples.

Note on this clonotype: Antigen specificity is unknown.

Treatment in this sample: 10-day PBMC culture with coronavirus spike peptide pools or control peptides (ViraFEST assay). Wells that each held around 2 million PBMCs were cultured with roughly 9.5 IU/ml IL-2 and 8.5 to 10 ug/ml peptide pools. Sequencing of DNA taken from cultured CD4+ T cells relied on the Oncomine TCR Beta short-read assay. TCRdb reprocessed the PCR reads with MiXCR, giving one entry per CDR3 protein. The sample shows around 20,000 distinct CDR3 sequences, 45% to 60% of them seen only once. Material: CD4+ T cells from blood, cultured in vitro, obtained after SARS-CoV-2 vaccination. This sequence was found in a human donor who had recovered from COVID-19.

The CDR3 is CASSSNPDTEAFF. CDR3 sequence (DNA): TGTGCCAGCAGTTCCAATCCGGACACTGAAGCTTTCTTT. The rearrangement uses TRBV27 and TRBJ1-1; D remains ambiguous. Deletions cut 4 bases from V and 3 bases from J, with 9 bases between. CDR1 and CDR2 from the germline V gene are MNHEY and SMNVEV (reference sequence). The CDR3 spans 13 residues.